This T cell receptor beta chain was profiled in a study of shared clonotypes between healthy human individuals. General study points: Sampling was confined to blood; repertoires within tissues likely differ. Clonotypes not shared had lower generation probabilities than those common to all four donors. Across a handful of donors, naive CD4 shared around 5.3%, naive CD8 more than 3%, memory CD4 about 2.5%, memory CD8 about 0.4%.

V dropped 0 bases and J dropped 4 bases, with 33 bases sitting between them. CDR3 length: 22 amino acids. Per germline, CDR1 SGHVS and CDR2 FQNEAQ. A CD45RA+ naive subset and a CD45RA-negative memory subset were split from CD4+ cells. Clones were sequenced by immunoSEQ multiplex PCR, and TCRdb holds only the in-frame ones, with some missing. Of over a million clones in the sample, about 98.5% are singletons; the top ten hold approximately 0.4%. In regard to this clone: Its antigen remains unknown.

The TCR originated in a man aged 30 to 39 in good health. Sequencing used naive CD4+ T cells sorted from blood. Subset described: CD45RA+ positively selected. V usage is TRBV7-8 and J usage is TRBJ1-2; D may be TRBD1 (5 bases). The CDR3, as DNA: TGTGCCAGCAGCTTAGCCCACCTCGGTCGGGACCCCATCAGTGGGAAAACCTATGGCTACACCTTC. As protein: CASSLAHLGRDPISGKTYGYTF.